The clone carrying this T cell receptor (beta chain) was counted at least ten times. Its specificity is not known. The data are from a study of T cells in Graves' hyperthyroidism and ophthalmopathy. General study points: A model built on 13 V-J features separated ophthalmopathy from stable hyperthyroidism.

Every diagnosis used clinical symptoms, serum thyroxine and TRAb, thyroid ultrasound and orbital computed tomography. Amplified TCR beta CDR3 regions came from RNA transcripts. First-round RT-PCR with HTBI primers amplified the TCR CDR3 region. TCRdb ran MiXCR on the multiplex PCR reads and lists one entry per CDR3 protein. The sample has about 480,000 distinct CDR3 sequences, 14% seen once. Trimming stripped 6 bases from V and 5 bases from J, with 22 bases between. The CDR3 loop spans 16 amino acids. The sequence was obtained from a woman under 30 with Graves' hyperthyroidism. The rearrangement uses TRBV12-3 or TRBV12-4 and TRBJ2-5, with D possibly TRBD2 on 6 matching bases. The source material was blood. The CDR3 region is CASSQSGTVWSETQYF. CDR3 nucleotide sequence: TGTGCCAGCAGCCAATCCGGGACTGTTTGGTCTGAGACCCAGTACTTC.